This T cell receptor (beta chain) was sequenced during a study of OX40 agonist ivuxolimab in advanced cancers. Study conclusions and caveats: Relative to CD4+, CD8+ T cells held more expanded clones on average.

Trimming took 6 bases from V and 2 from J, leaving 14 bases between them. The CDR3 spans 14 residues. Germline CDR1 and CDR2: SQVTM and ANQGSEA. The table came from immunoSEQ multiplex PCR; TCRdb's copy has only in-frame clones and leaves some out. Seen here are 50,000 to 70,000 clones, 85% to 95% observed once, and the top ten hold approximately 0.44%. Notes on this clone: Its antigen is not known.

This clonotype was obtained from an adult with an advanced solid tumor such as melanoma, head and neck, liver or kidney cancer. The sequenced sample was CD4+ or CD8+ T cells sorted from blood, obtained in a trial of the OX40 agonist ivuxolimab. This chain links TRBV29-1 with TRBJ2-1, with a tentative D call TRBD2 (6 bases). The CDR3 here is CSVTPGLTYNEQFF. The CDR3 DNA reads as TGCAGCGTCACCCCGGGACTGACCTACAATGAGCAGTTCTTC.